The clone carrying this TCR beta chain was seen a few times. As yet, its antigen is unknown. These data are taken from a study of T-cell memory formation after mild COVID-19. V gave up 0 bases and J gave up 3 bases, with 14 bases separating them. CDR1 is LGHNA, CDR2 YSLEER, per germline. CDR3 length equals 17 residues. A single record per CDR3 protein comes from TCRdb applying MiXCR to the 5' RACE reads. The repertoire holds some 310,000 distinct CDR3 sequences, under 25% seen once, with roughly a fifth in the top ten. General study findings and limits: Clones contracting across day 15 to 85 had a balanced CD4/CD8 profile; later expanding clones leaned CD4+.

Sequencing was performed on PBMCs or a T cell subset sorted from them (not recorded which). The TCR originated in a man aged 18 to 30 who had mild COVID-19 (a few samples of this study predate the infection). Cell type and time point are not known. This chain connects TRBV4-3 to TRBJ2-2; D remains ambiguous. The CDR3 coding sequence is TGCGCCAGCAGCCAAGATTACAGTCCCTTCGACACCGGGGAGCTGTTTTTT. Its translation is CASSQDYSPFDTGELFF.